One and the same sample provided the 31 T cell receptor beta chains below, sequenced in a study of blood T cell repertoires in COVID-19. Profiled with immunoSEQ multiplex PCR; TCRdb holds only in-frame clones, not every one. Here the sample spans about 250,000 clones, around 90% being singletons. Material: peripheral blood. These receptors originate from a man older than 75 with acute or convalescent COVID-19.

J is TRBJ2-5 and V is TRBV14; weak D call: TRBD2 (5 bases). V lost 6 bases and J lost 7, with 15 bases in between. Germline-derived CDR1 and CDR2 are SGHDN and FVKESK. The CDR3 covers 13 residues. Written as DNA, the CDR3 is TGTGCCAGCAGGCTAGCCGCCGTGGGGACCCAGTACTTC. This translates into CASRLAAVGTQYF.

This rearrangement joins TRBV7-8 to TRBJ2-7; 10 bases fit TRBD2. Trimming cost V 2 bases and J 7 bases; bases outside gene matches: 5. CDR1 SGHVS and CDR2 FQNEAQ come from the germline V gene. The CDR3 is 14 amino acids. CDR3 DNA: TGTGCCAGCAGCTTACTAGCGGGAGTGCTTGAGCAGTACTTC. Translating it yields CASSLLAGVLEQYF.

V is TRBV7-2 and J is TRBJ1-4; D possibly corresponds to TRBD1 (5 bases). The germline V gene has CDR1 SGHTA and CDR2 FQGNSA. The CDR3 totals 14 residues. V was trimmed by 3 bases and J by 8 bases, leaving 13 bases between them. The CDR3 nucleotides are TGTGCCAGCAGCTTTCAGGGAACCATCGAAAAACTGTTTTTT. Amino acid sequence: CASSFQGTIEKLFF.

The V gene is TRBV6-5, the J gene TRBJ1-1; D not resolved. This CDR3 is built from 14 residues. The germline gives CDR1 MNHEY, CDR2 SVGAGI. With 7 bases removed from V and 4 bases from J, the gap between germline ends came to 16 bases. The CDR3 sequence: CASTASRGGTEAFF. CDR3 bases: TGTGCCAGCACCGCAAGTCGGGGAGGCACTGAAGCTTTCTTT.

V and J are TRBV15 and TRBJ2-3; tentatively, D is TRBD2 (6 bases). V lost 0 bases to trimming and J lost 5 bases, with 6 bases between them. Germline V lookup: CDR1 LNHNV, CDR2 YYDKDF (reference sequence). This CDR3 contains 13 residues. CDR3 amino acids: CATSREGGDTQYF. Here the CDR3 DNA reads TGTGCCACCAGCAGAGAGGGGGGAGATACGCAGTATTTT.

This chain joins TRBV6-1 and TRBJ1-5; D remains unclear. From germline, CDR1 is MNHNS and CDR2 SASEGT. This CDR3 has 14 residues. V was shortened by 1 base and J by 0 bases, with 4 bases between the two germline ends. The CDR3 DNA sequence: TGTGCCAGCAGTGAAGGACATAGCAATCAGCCCCAGCATTTT. This encodes CASSEGHSNQPQHF.

This sequence joins TRBV11-2 and TRBJ2-7, with 7 bases fitting TRBD2. Germline trimming cut 5 bases from V and 5 bases from J; bases unmatched to any gene: 21. This CDR3 spans 18 amino acids. Germline CDR1 and CDR2: SGHAT and FQNNGV. CDR3 residues: CASSLGRKGAGKIHEQYF. The CDR3 DNA is TGTGCCAGCAGCCTGGGGCGGAAAGGAGCGGGAAAAATTCACGAGCAGTACTTC. Full variable domain (rest looked up from reference TRBV11-2 and TRBJ2-7): EAGVAQSPRYKIIEKRQSVAFWCNPISGHATLYWYQQILGQGPKLLIQFQNNGVVDDSQLPKDRFSAERLKGVDSTLKIQPAKLEDSAVYLCASSLGRKGAGKIHEQYFGPGTRLTVT.

The rearrangement links TRBV19 to TRBJ1-2, with D perhaps matching TRBD1 (5 bases). The germline V and J ends were trimmed by 4 bases and 3 bases, with 18 bases remaining between them. Germline assignment: CDR1 LNHDA and CDR2 SQIVND (reference sequence). CDR3 length equals 16 residues. The CDR3 sequence is CASSSPTGGADYGYTF. CDR3 in DNA: TGTGCCAGTAGTAGCCCCACGGGAGGGGCGGACTATGGCTACACCTTC.

V gene TRBV19 combines with J gene TRBJ2-7; D is perhaps TRBD2 (6 bases). The ends were cut back, 5 bases at V and 3 bases at J, with 11 bases in the middle. Germline assignment: CDR1 LNHDA and CDR2 SQIVND (reference sequence). This CDR3 contains 13 residues. The CDR3 bases are TGTGCCAGTAGTCGGGACTTCGACTACGAGCAGTACTTC. It is translated as CASSRDFDYEQYF.

The chain is built from TRBV28 and TRBJ1-4, with 10 nucleotides matching TRBD1. V shed 3 bases, J shed 6 bases, and the junction held 10 bases outside the gene matches. The CDR3 runs 17 residues. CDR1 MDHEN and CDR2 SYDVKM come from the germline V gene. Here the CDR3 reads CASSFYSRDRGDEKLFF. The CDR3, as DNA: TGTGCCAGCAGTTTTTACTCCCGGGACAGGGGAGATGAAAAACTGTTTTTT.

The chain has TRBV6-6 and TRBJ2-7, with 8 bases that match TRBD1. The CDR3 sequence is 15 residues long. V lost 0 bases and J lost 2; bases outside the gene matches: 3. Germline values: CDR1 MNHNY, CDR2 SVGAGI (reference sequence). The CDR3 loop is CASSYSDRGTYEQYF. Written as DNA, the CDR3 is TGTGCCAGCAGTTACTCTGACAGGGGTACCTACGAGCAGTACTTC.

The rearrangement uses TRBV7-9 and TRBJ2-1; D not resolved. The germline CDR1 and CDR2 sequences are SEHNR and FQNEAQ (reference sequence). CDR3 size: 14 residues. V lost 3 bases and J lost 0, with 6 bases in between. As DNA, the CDR3 is TGTGCCAGCAGCTTCGAGAGCTCCTACAATGAGCAGTTCTTC. Its translation: CASSFESSYNEQFF.

The genes are TRBV7-2 and TRBJ1-3, with a possible D match to TRBD1 (6 bases). Trimming shortened V by 2 bases and J by 0 bases, and 11 bases separated the two germline ends. Germline CDR1 and CDR2: SGHTA and FQGNSA. CDR3 length equals 16 residues. The CDR3 spells CASSLSGQRSGNTIYF. CDR3 DNA sequence: TGTGCCAGCAGCTTATCGGGACAACGCTCTGGAAACACCATATATTTT.

The chain has TRBV5-5 and TRBJ2-7, with D perhaps matching TRBD1 (6 bases). Germline CDR1 SGHKS, CDR2 YYEKEE (reference sequence). CDR3 length equals 17 residues. Trimming shortened V by 4 bases and J by 4 bases, and 24 bases separated the two germline ends. This CDR3 is CASSRTAFSPQGYEQYF. CDR3 nucleotide sequence: TGTGCCAGCAGCCGGACAGCTTTTTCCCCTCAAGGATACGAGCAGTACTTC.

For the CDR3, the DNA is TGTGCCAGCAGCCCCTCACGGGGTCAAGAGACCCAGTACTTC. Translating it yields CASSPSRGQETQYF. This chain connects TRBV3-1 (or the pseudogene TRBV3-2) to TRBJ2-5; D is possibly TRBD2 (5 bases). CDR1 is LGHDT, CDR2 YNNKEL, per germline (reference sequence). This CDR3 spans 14 amino acids. The V end was cut by 4 bases, the J end by 2 bases, with 11 bases between.

Only one count was recorded for this clone. The V and J genes are TRBV3-1 (or the pseudogene TRBV3-2) and TRBJ1-2, with D maybe TRBD1 (5 bases). The V gene's germline CDR1 is LGHDT and CDR2 YNNKEL (reference sequence). V was cut by 4 bases and J by 1 base, with 10 bases left in between. The CDR3 length is 14 residues. CDR3 bases: TGTGCCAGCAGCCGTCTCCAGGGTAACTATGGCTACACCTTC. It yields the protein CASSRLQGNYGYTF.

J is TRBJ1-2 and V is TRBV6-2 or TRBV6-3, with 7 nucleotides matching TRBD1. This CDR3 spans 13 amino acids. CDR1 and CDR2 (germline): MNHEY, SVGEGT. The junction had 9 bases not matched to a gene; V was cut back by 6 bases and J by 8 bases. The CDR3 DNA reads TGTGCCAGCAGCCCGTGGCAGGGGGGCGGCTACACCTTC. Protein product: CASSPWQGGGYTF.

This clone was seen a handful of times. The chain couples TRBV5-5 to TRBJ2-7, with 7 bases matching TRBD2. The CDR3 has 14 amino acids. Germline values: CDR1 SGHKS, CDR2 YYEKEE (reference sequence). The J segment lost 2 bases and the V segment lost 5 bases, leaving 7 bases of the junction unmatched. CDR3 in amino acids: CASRRGEGAYEQYF. The CDR3 region has the DNA TGTGCCAGCAGGCGTGGGGAGGGAGCCTACGAGCAGTACTTC. The complete variable domain, with remaining parts taken from reference TRBV5-5 and TRBJ2-7, reads DAGVTQSPTHLIKTRGQQVTLRCSPISGHKSVSWYQQVLGQGPQFIFQYYEKEERGRGNFPDRFSARQFPNYSSELNVNALLLGDSALYLCASRRGEGAYEQYFGPGTRLTVT.

The rearrangement joins TRBV7-2 to TRBJ1-3; maybe TRBD1 (5 bases). V was shortened by 1 base and J by 0 bases, with 10 bases between the two germline ends. Germline V gives CDR1 SGHTA, CDR2 FQGNSA. The CDR3 totals 16 residues. The CDR3 nucleotides are TGTGCCAGCAGCTTAGTTGTGGGGGGCTCTGGAAACACCATATATTTT. This translates into CASSLVVGGSGNTIYF.

This clone was detected only a few times. The chain joins TRBV7-2 to TRBJ1-2; a weak D match, TRBD1 (6 bases). V shed 5 bases and J shed 1 base, with 14 bases lying between them. Germline V gives CDR1 SGHTA, CDR2 FQGNSA. The CDR3 totals 15 residues. The CDR3: CASSKRGGDNYGYTF. CDR3 DNA: TGTGCCAGCAGCAAGAGGGGGGGAGATAACTATGGCTACACCTTC.

The chain couples TRBV28 to TRBJ2-3; a weak D match, TRBD2 (5 bases). The ends were cut back, 3 bases at V and 0 bases at J, with 10 bases in the middle. Germline CDR1 and CDR2: MDHEN and SYDVKM. The CDR3 runs to 15 residues. The CDR3 sequence: CASSFPAASTDTQYF. The CDR3 DNA sequence: TGTGCCAGCAGTTTTCCAGCGGCGAGCACAGATACGCAGTATTTT.

The V gene is TRBV5-4, the J gene TRBJ2-3; TRBD2 matches at 12 bases. V dropped 3 bases and J dropped 0; count of bases not matched to a gene: 2. The CDR3 extends over 16 amino acids. Germline V CDR1 and CDR2: SGHNT, YYREEE (reference sequence). CDR3 sequence (DNA): TGTGCCAGCAGCTCGGGGACTAGCGGGAGCACAGATACGCAGTATTTT. Translation: CASSSGTSGSTDTQYF.

The chain couples TRBV4-3 to TRBJ2-7; no definite D call. The CDR3 is 13 amino acids. The germline V gene has CDR1 LGHNA and CDR2 YSLEER. Trimming shortened V by 4 bases and J by 4 bases, and 11 bases separated the two germline ends. CDR3 bases: TGCGCCAGCAGCCCTGGAGACGGATACGAGCAGTACTTC. Protein product: CASSPGDGYEQYF.

This sequence joins TRBV27 and TRBJ2-2; D possibly corresponds to TRBD1 (6 bases). The CDR3 is made up of 13 amino acids. The V gene's germline CDR1 is MNHEY and CDR2 SMNVEV (reference sequence). The V end lost 4 bases, the J end lost 7 bases, and 10 bases lay between the germline ends. The CDR3 nucleotides are TGTGCCAGCAGTTCCGGACAGCTCGGGGAGCTGTTTTTT. It specifies CASSSGQLGELFF.

In its sample, this clone was seen a few times. V gene TRBV6-2 or TRBV6-3 combines with J gene TRBJ1-1; 8 bases are shared with TRBD1. The V and J ends lost 5 bases and 4 bases, in that order; junction bases with no gene match: 6. The CDR3 is made up of 14 amino acids. The V gene's germline CDR1 is MNHEY and CDR2 SVGEGT. The CDR3 is CASSRQGSFTEAFF. The DNA for the CDR3 is TGTGCCAGCAGTCGACAGGGGAGCTTCACTGAAGCTTTCTTT.

The rearrangement links TRBV7-2 to TRBJ2-3; possible D gene TRBD1, 5 bases. This CDR3 contains 15 residues. Between the trimmed V and J ends, which lost 1 base and 5 bases, there was a span of 13 bases. Looked up from germline, CDR1 is SGHTA and CDR2 is FQGNSA. CDR3 region: CASSLEVNQGDTQYF. The CDR3 DNA sequence: TGTGCCAGCAGCTTAGAAGTAAACCAGGGAGATACGCAGTATTTT.

This clone was counted a few times. The genes are TRBV19 and TRBJ2-1; tentative D call: TRBD1 (5 bases). CDR1 and CDR2 (germline): LNHDA, SQIVND (reference sequence). The CDR3 contains 13 residues. Trimming took off 0 bases at V and 5 bases at J, with 5 bases between the two ends. The CDR3 bases are TGTGCCAGTAGTATAGACAGGGACAATGAGCAGTTCTTC. It encodes CASSIDRDNEQFF.

The V gene is TRBV5-5, the J gene TRBJ2-6; D is unclear. V was clipped by 0 bases and J by 0 bases, with 4 bases between them. The CDR3 is 15 amino acids. Germline V gene lookup returns CDR1 SGHKS and CDR2 YYEKEE (reference sequence). In nucleotides, the CDR3 is TGTGCCAGCAGCTTGGGAGGCTCTGGGGCCAACGTCCTGACTTTC. Translating it yields CASSLGGSGANVLTF.

The chain joins TRBV6-5 to TRBJ1-2; 9 bases map to TRBD1. Germline V CDR1 and CDR2: MNHEY, SVGAGI. V shed 6 bases and J 8 bases; nucleotides not matched to a gene: 7. The CDR3 totals 13 residues. DNA for the CDR3: TGTGCCAGCAGCCGGGACAGGGAGGGAGGCTACACCTTC. It encodes CASSRDREGGYTF.

The V gene is TRBV18, the J gene TRBJ1-6, with 7 bases that match TRBD1. CDR1 KGHSH and CDR2 LQKENI come from the germline V gene. CDR3 length: 14 residues. V lost 2 bases and J lost 10; bases outside the gene matches: 5. CDR3 sequence: CASSPDRVGSPLHF. CDR3 nucleotides: TGTGCCAGCTCACCAGACAGGGTGGGGTCACCCCTCCACTTT.

The rearrangement links TRBV7-2 to TRBJ2-1; TRBD2 matches at 14 bases. Unmatched junction bases numbered 7, after V lost 4 bases and J lost 8 bases. Germline V CDR1 and CDR2: SGHTA, FQGNSA. The CDR3 length is 16 residues. For the CDR3, the DNA is TGTGCCAGCAGCTCCCAGACTAGCGGGAGGGTCTATGAGCAGTTCTTC. Protein: CASSSQTSGRVYEQFF.